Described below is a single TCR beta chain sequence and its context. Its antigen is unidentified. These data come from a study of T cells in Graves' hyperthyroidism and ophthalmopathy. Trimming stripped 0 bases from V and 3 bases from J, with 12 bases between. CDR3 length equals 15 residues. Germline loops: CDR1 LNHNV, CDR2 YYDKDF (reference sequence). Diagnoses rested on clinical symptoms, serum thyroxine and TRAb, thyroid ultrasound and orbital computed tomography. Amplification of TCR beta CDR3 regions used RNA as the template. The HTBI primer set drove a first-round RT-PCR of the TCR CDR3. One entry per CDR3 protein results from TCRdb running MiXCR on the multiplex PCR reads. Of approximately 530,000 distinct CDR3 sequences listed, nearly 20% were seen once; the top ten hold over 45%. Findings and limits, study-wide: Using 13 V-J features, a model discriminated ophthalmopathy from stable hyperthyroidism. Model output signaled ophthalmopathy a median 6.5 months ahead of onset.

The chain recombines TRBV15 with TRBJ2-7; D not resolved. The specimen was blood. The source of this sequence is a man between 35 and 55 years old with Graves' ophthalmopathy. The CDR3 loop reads CATSRERQTIYEQYF. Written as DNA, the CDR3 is TGTGCCACCAGCAGAGAACGGCAGACCATCTACGAGCAGTACTTC.